This T cell receptor beta chain came from a study of T cell repertoires in cytomegalovirus infection. CDR3 length: 13 residues. Per germline, CDR1 SGHRS and CDR2 YFSETQ. Between the trimmed V and J ends, which lost 0 bases and 6 bases, there was a span of 10 bases. Remarks on this clonotype: Its antigen is still unknown.

TCRdb reprocessed the reads via MiXCR and lists one record per CDR3 protein. This table holds about 190,000 distinct CDR3 sequences, 28% found once. Study outcomes and limitations: CMV carriers having the relevant HLA were flagged by cumulative public TCR beta family frequency. Clonotypes of TCR beta that were HLA-C-restricted and CMV-specific dominated the ex vivo response.

The clonotype comes from a human donor in good health (CMV status not recorded). Some clones in this sample may be carry-over from other donors' samples. The rearrangement joins TRBV5-1 to TRBJ2-7, with D hard to call. What was sequenced was PBMCs. The DNA for the CDR3 is TGCGCCAGCAGCTTGGTCACCAGAGGCGAGCAGTACTTC. Encoded protein: CASSLVTRGEQYF.